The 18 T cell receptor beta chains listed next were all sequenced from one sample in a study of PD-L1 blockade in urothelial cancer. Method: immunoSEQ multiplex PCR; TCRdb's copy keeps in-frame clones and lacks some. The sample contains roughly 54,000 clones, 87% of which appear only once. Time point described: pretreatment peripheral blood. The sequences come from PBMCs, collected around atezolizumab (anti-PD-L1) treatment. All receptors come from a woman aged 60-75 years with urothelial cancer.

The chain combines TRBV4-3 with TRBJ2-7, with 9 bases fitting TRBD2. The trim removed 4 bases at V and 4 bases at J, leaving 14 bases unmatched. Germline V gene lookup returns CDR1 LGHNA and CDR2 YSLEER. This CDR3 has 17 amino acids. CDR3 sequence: CASSPYWGSGSSYEQYF. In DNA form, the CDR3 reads TGCGCCAGCAGCCCTTATTGGGGTAGCGGGAGTTCTTACGAGCAGTACTTC.

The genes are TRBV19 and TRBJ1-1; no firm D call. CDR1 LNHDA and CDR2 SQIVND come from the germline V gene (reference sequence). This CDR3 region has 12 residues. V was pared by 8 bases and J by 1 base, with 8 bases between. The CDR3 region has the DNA TGTGCCAGTTCCCCGGGGAACACTGAAGCTTTCTTT. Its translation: CASSPGNTEAFF.

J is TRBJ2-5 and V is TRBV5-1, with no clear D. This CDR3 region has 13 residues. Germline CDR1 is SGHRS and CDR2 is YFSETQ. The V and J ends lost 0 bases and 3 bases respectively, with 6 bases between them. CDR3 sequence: CASSLAAEETQYF. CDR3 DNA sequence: TGCGCCAGCAGCTTGGCTGCGGAAGAGACCCAGTACTTC.

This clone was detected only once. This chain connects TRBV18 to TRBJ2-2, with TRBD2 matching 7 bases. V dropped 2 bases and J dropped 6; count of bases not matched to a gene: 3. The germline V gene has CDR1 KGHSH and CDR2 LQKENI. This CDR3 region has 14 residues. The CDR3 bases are TGTGCCAGCTCACCAGGACTAGTAGCCGGGGAGCTGTTTTTT. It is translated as CASSPGLVAGELFF. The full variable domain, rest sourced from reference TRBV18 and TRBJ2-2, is NAGVMQNPRHLVRRRGQEARLRCSPMKGHSHVYWYRQLPEEGLKFMVYLQKENIIDESGMPKERFSAEFPKEGPSILRIQQVVRGDSAAYFCASSPGLVAGELFFGEGSRLTVL.

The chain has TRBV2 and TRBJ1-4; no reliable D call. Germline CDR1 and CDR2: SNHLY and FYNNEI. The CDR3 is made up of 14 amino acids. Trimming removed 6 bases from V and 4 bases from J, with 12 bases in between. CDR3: CASSRLGGNEKLFF. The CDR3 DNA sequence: TGTGCCAGCAGCCGCCTCGGTGGTAATGAAAAACTGTTTTTT.

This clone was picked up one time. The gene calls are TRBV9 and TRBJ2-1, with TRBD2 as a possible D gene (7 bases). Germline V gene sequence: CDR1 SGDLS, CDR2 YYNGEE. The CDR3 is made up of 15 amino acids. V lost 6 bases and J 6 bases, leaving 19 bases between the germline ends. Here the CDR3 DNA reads TGTGCCAGCAACGAGGGGGGGGGACCTACCAATGAGCAGTTCTTC. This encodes CASNEGGGPTNEQFF.

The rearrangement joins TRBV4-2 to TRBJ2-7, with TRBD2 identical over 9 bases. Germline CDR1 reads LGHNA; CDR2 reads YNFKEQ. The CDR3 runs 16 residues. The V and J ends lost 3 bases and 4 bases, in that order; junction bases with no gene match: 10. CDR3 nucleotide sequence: TGTGCCAGCAGCCAGGACGCCGGGACTAGCCTTTACGAGCAGTACTTC. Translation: CASSQDAGTSLYEQYF.

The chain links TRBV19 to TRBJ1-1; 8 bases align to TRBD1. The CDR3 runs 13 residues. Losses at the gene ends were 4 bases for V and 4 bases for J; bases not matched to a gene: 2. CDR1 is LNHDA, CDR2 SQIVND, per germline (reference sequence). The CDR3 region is CASSRTGFTEAFF. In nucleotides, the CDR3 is TGTGCCAGTAGTAGGACAGGGTTCACTGAAGCTTTCTTT.

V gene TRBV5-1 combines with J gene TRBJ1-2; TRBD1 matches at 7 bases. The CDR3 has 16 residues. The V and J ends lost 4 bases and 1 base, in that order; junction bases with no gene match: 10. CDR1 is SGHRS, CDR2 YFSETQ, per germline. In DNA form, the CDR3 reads TGCGCCAGCAGCCCTGGGGGGCCAGGGGGTAACTATGGCTACACCTTC. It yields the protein CASSPGGPGGNYGYTF.

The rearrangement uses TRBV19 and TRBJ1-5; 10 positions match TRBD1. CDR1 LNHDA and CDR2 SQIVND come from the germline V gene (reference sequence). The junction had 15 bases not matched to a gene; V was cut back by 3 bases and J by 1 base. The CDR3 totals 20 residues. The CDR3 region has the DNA TGTGCCAGTAGTATGTCGTTCGGGACAGGGGAGAAGGGGAGCAATCAGCCCCAGCATTTT. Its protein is CASSMSFGTGEKGSNQPQHF.

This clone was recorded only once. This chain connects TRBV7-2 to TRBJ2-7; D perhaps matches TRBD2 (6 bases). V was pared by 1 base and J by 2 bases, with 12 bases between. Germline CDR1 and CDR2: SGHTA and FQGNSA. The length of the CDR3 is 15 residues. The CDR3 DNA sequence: TGTGCCAGCAGCTTAGAAGCTAGCGCAACCTACGAGCAGTACTTC. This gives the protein CASSLEASATYEQYF.

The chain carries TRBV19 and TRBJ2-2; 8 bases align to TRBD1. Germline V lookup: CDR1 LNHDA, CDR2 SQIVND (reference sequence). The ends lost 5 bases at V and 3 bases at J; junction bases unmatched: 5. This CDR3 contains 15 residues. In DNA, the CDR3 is TGTGCCAGTAGTCCTTACAGGGGGGACACCGGGGAGCTGTTTTTT. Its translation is CASSPYRGDTGELFF.

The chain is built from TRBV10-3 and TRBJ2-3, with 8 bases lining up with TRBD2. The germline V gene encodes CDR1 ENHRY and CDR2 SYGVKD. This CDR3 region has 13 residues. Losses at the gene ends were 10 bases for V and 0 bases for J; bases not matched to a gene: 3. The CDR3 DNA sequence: TGTGCCACCCGGGGGGGTAGCACAGATACGCAGTATTTT. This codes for CATRGGSTDTQYF.

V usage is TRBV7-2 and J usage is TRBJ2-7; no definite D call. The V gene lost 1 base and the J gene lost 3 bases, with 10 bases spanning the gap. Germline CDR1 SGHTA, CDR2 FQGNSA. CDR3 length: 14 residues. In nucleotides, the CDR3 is TGTGCCAGCAGCTTAGGTAGACAAGACTACGAGCAGTACTTC. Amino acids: CASSLGRQDYEQYF.

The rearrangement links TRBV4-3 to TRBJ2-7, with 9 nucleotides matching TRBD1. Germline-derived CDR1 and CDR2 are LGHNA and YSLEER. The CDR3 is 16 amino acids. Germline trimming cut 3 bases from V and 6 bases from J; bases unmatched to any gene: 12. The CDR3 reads CASSHADRGEDGEQYF. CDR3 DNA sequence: TGCGCCAGCAGCCATGCGGACAGGGGAGAAGATGGCGAGCAGTACTTC.

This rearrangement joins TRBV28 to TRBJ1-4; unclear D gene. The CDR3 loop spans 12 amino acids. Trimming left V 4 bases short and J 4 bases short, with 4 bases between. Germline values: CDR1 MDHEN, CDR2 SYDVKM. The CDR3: CASSSINEKLFF. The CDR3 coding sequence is TGTGCCAGCAGTTCCATTAATGAAAAACTGTTTTTT.

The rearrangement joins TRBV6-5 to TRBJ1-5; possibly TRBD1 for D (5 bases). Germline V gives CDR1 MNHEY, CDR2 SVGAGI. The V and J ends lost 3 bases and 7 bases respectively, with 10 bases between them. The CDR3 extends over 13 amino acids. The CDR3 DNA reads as TGTGCCAGCAGTTATGGTGGGGGGCAGCCCCAGCATTTT. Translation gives CASSYGGGQPQHF.

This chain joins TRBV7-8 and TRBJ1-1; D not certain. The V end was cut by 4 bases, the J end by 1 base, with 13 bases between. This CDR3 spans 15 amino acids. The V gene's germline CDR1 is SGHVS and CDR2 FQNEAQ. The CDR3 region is CASSSDLPQNTEAFF. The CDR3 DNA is TGTGCCAGCAGCTCAGACTTACCCCAGAACACTGAAGCTTTCTTT.